This TCR beta chain was identified in a study of blood T cell repertoires in COVID-19. Clones were sequenced by immunoSEQ multiplex PCR, and TCRdb holds only the in-frame ones, with some missing. Among roughly 250,000 clones listed, about 91% were seen once. This clone was counted between two and nine times. The CDR3 runs to 13 residues. Germline assignment: CDR1 GTSNPN and CDR2 SVGIG (reference sequence). V gave up 6 bases and J gave up 1 base, with 12 bases separating them. This clonotype was sampled from a woman aged 25 to 39 with acute COVID-19. J is TRBJ1-1 and V is TRBV30; D is uncertain. Sequencing was done on a sample of PBMCs or T cells enriched from blood (not recorded which). The CDR3 DNA follows: TGTGCCTGCAACTCGTTGCAGAACACTGAAGCTTTCTTT. It specifies CACNSLQNTEAFF.